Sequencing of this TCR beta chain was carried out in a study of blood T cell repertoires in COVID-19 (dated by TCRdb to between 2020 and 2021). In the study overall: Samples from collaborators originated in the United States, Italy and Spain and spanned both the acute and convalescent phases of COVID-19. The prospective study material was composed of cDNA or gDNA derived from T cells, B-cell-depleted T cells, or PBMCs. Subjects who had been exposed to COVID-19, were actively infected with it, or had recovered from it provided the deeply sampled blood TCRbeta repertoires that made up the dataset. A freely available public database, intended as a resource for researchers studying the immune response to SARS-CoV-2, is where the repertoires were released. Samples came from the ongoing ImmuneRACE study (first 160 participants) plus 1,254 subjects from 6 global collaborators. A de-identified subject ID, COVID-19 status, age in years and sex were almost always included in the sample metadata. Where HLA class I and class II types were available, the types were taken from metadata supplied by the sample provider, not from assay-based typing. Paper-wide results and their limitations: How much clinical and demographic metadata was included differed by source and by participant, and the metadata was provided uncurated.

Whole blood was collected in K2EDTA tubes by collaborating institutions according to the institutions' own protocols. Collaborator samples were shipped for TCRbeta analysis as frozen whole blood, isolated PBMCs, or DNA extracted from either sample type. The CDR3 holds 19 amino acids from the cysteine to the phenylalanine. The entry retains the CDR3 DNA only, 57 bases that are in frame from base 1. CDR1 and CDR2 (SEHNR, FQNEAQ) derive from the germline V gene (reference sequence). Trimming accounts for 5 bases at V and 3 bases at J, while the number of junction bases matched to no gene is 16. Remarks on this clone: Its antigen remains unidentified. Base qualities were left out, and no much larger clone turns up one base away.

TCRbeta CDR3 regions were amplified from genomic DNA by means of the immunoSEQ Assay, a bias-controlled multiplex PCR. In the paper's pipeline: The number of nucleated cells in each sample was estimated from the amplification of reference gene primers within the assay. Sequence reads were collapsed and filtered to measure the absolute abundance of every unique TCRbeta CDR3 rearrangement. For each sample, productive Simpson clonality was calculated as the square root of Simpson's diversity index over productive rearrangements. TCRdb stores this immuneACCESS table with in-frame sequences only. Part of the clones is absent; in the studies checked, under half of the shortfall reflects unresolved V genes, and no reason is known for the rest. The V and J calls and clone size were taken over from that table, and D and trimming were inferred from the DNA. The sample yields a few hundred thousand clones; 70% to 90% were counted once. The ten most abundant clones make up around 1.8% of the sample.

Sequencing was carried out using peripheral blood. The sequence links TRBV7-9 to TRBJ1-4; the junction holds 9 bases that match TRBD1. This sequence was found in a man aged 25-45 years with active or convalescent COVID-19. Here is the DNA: TGTGCCAGCAGCCGGCGTCGGGGACAGGGAATCGAGGCTAATGAAAAACTGTTTTTT. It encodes CASSRRRGQGIEANEKLFF.